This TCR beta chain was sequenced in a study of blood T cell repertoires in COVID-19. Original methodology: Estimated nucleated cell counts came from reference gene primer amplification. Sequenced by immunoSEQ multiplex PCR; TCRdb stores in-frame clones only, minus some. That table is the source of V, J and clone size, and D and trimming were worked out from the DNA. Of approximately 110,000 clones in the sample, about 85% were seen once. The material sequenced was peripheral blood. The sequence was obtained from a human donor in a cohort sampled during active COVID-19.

This CDR3 is CASSFYIQGPFDTGELFF. In DNA form, the CDR3 reads TGTGCCAGCAGTTTCTACATACAGGGGCCCTTTGACACCGGGGAGCTGTTTTTT. The chain joins TRBV28 to TRBJ2-2, with 7 nucleotides matching TRBD1. The CDR3 runs to 18 residues. Trimming at V came to 3 bases and at J to 3 bases, leaving 13 bases not matched to a gene. Germline V gene sequence: CDR1 MDHEN, CDR2 SYDVKM.